Listed below are T cell receptor beta chains from one sample, sequenced in a study of vaccination and CD4 T cells after COVID-19. TCRdb re-called the PCR reads through MiXCR, storing one row per CDR3 protein. The sample lists some 17,000 distinct CDR3 sequences, approximately 47% occurring once. These receptors lack a known antigen. Here the sequenced sample was CD4+ T cells from blood, cultured in vitro, taken before SARS-CoV-2 vaccination. All receptors derive from a human donor who received a COVID-19 vaccine. Both conserved end residues are part of each CDR3. The D gene is left open where the match is weak. Size is stated for part of the rows, as once, few or many counts, or as a class when the clone is expanded.

D: .; size: .; V: TRBV24-1; J: TRBJ1-1; DNA: TGTGCCACCAGTGAACCCGAGACGTACGTGAACACTGAAGCTTTCTTT; CDR3: CATSEPETYVNTEAFF
D: .; size: medium-sized; V: TRBV10-1; J: TRBJ2-7; DNA: TGCGCCAGCGCACCTTCCGACAGCTTCTCCTACGAGCAGTACTTC; CDR3: CASAPSDSFSYEQYF
D: TRBD2; size: .; V: TRBV20-1; J: TRBJ2-3; DNA: TGCAGTGCCCGAAGGACTAGCGGGGGACTTAGCACAGATACGCAGTATTTT; CDR3: CSARRTSGGLSTDTQYF
D: TRBD2; size: .; V: TRBV11-3; J: TRBJ2-3; DNA: TGTGCCAGTGGCGCGGGGGGACTCACAGATACGCAGTATTTT; CDR3: CASGAGGLTDTQYF
D: TRBD1; size: .; V: TRBV2; J: TRBJ1-5; DNA: TGTGCCAGCAGAGAGGACAGGGGACAGCCCCAGCATTTT; CDR3: CASREDRGQPQHF
D: .; size: .; V: TRBV5-1; J: TRBJ1-4; DNA: TGCGCCAGCAGCTATGGACATAGGGGCGACGAAAAACTGTTTTTT; CDR3: CASSYGHRGDEKLFF
D: TRBD1; size: .; V: TRBV7-2; J: TRBJ1-2; DNA: TGTGCCAGCAGCCCGACAGGGTTTAACTATGGCTACACCTTC; CDR3: CASSPTGFNYGYTF
D: .; size: .; V: TRBV7-8; J: TRBJ1-2; DNA: TGTGCCAGCAGCGTAGACGACAGGAACTATGGCTACACCTTC; CDR3: CASSVDDRNYGYTF
D: .; size: .; V: TRBV19; J: TRBJ1-2; DNA: TGTGCCAGTAGTATCGTCACCCGAGGCGGTTTTTCAGCTAACTATGGCTACACCTTC; CDR3: CASSIVTRGGFSANYGYTF
D: TRBD1; size: .; V: TRBV19; J: TRBJ1-6; DNA: TGTGCCAGTAGTTCCCGACAGGGGTCTATTGATTCACCCCTCCACTTT; CDR3: CASSSRQGSIDSPLHF
D: .; size: .; V: TRBV9; J: TRBJ1-2; DNA: TGTGCCAGCAGCGTACAGGGTGACTATGGCTACACCTTC; CDR3: CASSVQGDYGYTF
D: TRBD1; size: .; V: TRBV18; J: TRBJ2-1; DNA: TGTGCCAGCTCACTGGGACAGGGAACCTACAATGAGCAGTTCTTC; CDR3: CASSLGQGTYNEQFF
D: TRBD1; size: few; V: TRBV7-2; J: TRBJ1-3; DNA: TGTGCCAGCAGCTTACGGACAGGGGCGGGAAACACCATATATTTT; CDR3: CASSLRTGAGNTIYF
D: .; size: .; V: TRBV19; J: TRBJ2-6; DNA: TGTGCCAGTAGTCGGCAGGCCTCCTCTGGGGCCAACGTCCTGACTTTC; CDR3: CASSRQASSGANVLTF
D: TRBD1; size: few; V: TRBV19; J: TRBJ1-1; DNA: TGTGCCAGTAGTTCTACAGGGGGAGGAACTGAAGCTTTCTTT; CDR3: CASSSTGGGTEAFF
D: .; size: .; V: TRBV5-1; J: TRBJ1-1; DNA: TGCGCCAGCAGCTTGGGACTGAGGATGAACACTGAAGCTTTCTTT; CDR3: CASSLGLRMNTEAFF
D: TRBD1; size: .; V: TRBV6-1; J: TRBJ1-6; DNA: TGTGCCAGCAAAGACGGGGGACAGTCCTATAATTCACCCCTCCACTTT; CDR3: CASKDGGQSYNSPLHF
D: .; size: few; V: TRBV7-6; J: TRBJ2-5; DNA: TGTGCCAGCACTGCTCTCGCCACGGCAGGGGAGGAGACCCAGTACTTC; CDR3: CASTALATAGEETQYF
D: .; size: .; V: TRBV30; J: TRBJ1-3; DNA: TGTGCCTGGAGTCCGACGACAGCCTCTGGAAACACCATATATTTT; CDR3: CAWSPTTASGNTIYF
D: .; size: .; V: TRBV7-9; J: TRBJ1-4; DNA: TGTGCCAGCAGCCTGGACGGCGGTGCCAATGAAAAACTGTTTTTT; CDR3: CASSLDGGANEKLFF
D: .; size: .; V: TRBV2; J: TRBJ2-6; DNA: TGTGCCAGCACTCTTTGGGAGCGCGGGGCCAACGTCCTGACTTTC; CDR3: CASTLWERGANVLTF
D: TRBD1; size: .; V: TRBV24-1; J: TRBJ2-5; DNA: TGTGCCACCAGTGAGGGGGGTGGACAGGGGGCCCGGGAGACCCAGTACTTC; CDR3: CATSEGGGQGARETQYF
D: TRBD2; size: .; V: TRBV20-1; J: TRBJ2-5; DNA: TGCAGTGTGCTTAGCGGGGAAGAGACCCAGTACTTC; CDR3: CSVLSGEETQYF
D: .; size: .; V: TRBV30; J: TRBJ1-2; DNA: TGTGCCTGGAGTTCCGTGGGAAACTATGGCTACACCTTC; CDR3: CAWSSVGNYGYTF
D: .; size: .; V: TRBV10-1; J: TRBJ2-1; DNA: TGCGCCGGGGGGGCCTATCGCAATGAGCAGTTCTTC; CDR3: CAGGAYRNEQFF
D: .; size: few; V: TRBV12-3/TRBV12-4; J: TRBJ1-2; DNA: TGTGCCAGCACCCCCGCGGCAGGGGACTATGGCTACACCTTC; CDR3: CASTPAAGDYGYTF
D: .; size: .; V: TRBV20-1; J: TRBJ2-5; DNA: TGCAGTGCTAGATCGGGCGGGTACCAAGAGACCCAGTACTTC; CDR3: CSARSGGYQETQYF
D: .; size: .; V: TRBV12-3/TRBV12-4; J: TRBJ1-1; DNA: TGTGCCAGCAGCCCCCGCTCAGGGGCCAGAACTGAAGCTTTCTTT; CDR3: CASSPRSGARTEAFF
D: .; size: .; V: TRBV6-1; J: TRBJ1-2; DNA: TGTGCCAGCAGTGAAAACCGAGGCTATGGCTACACCTTC; CDR3: CASSENRGYGYTF
D: .; size: .; V: TRBV12-3/TRBV12-4; J: TRBJ1-5; DNA: TGTGCCAGCAGTAGGGGAGAGGGACAGCCCCAGCATTTT; CDR3: CASSRGEGQPQHF
D: .; size: .; V: TRBV20-1; J: TRBJ1-4; DNA: TGCAGTGCTAGTAATAGGGATGAAAAACTGTTTTTT; CDR3: CSASNRDEKLFF
D: .; size: .; V: TRBV7-8; J: TRBJ2-1; DNA: TGTGCCAGCAGCCAACGCCGGACACAACTTACCTACAATGAGCAGTTCTTC; CDR3: CASSQRRTQLTYNEQFF
D: .; size: .; V: TRBV24-1; J: TRBJ1-3; DNA: TGTGCCACACAGGGCTCTGGAAACACCATATATTTT; CDR3: CATQGSGNTIYF
D: .; size: .; V: TRBV9; J: TRBJ2-7; DNA: TGTGCCAGCAGCGTAGACGGCTACGAGCAGTACTTC; CDR3: CASSVDGYEQYF
D: .; size: .; V: TRBV6-1; J: TRBJ2-1; DNA: TGTGCCAGCAGGGACACCGGGGGACGCAATGAGCAGTTCTTC; CDR3: CASRDTGGRNEQFF